The 26 T cell receptor beta chains presented below share a single source sample, sequenced in a study of T cells of healthy individuals. Each CDR3 protein is one row after TCRdb ran MiXCR on the 5' RACE reads. Seen here are 60,000 to 70,000 distinct CDR3 sequences, around 15% observed once, and the top ten hold less than 6%. These receptor sequences come from a human donor in good health.

This clonotype was recorded at least ten times. This chain joins TRBV5-4 and TRBJ2-1, with a possible D match to TRBD2 (7 bases). CDR1 is SGHNT, CDR2 YYREEE, per germline (reference sequence). V was cut by 4 bases and J by 1 base, with 15 bases left in between. The CDR3 covers 16 residues. CDR3 region: CASSLGGGQSYNEQFF. The DNA of the CDR3 is TGTGCCAGCAGCCTCGGCGGGGGACAATCCTACAATGAGCAGTTCTTC. Based on the CDR3 plus reference TRBV5-4 and TRBJ2-1, the full variable domain is ETGVTQSPTHLIKTRGQQVTLRCSSQSGHNTVSWYQQALGQGPQFIFQYYREEENGRGNFPPRFSGLQFPNYSSELNVNALELDDSALYLCASSLGGGQSYNEQFFGPGTRLTVL.

This clonotype was seen more than once but under ten times. The V and J genes are TRBV15 and TRBJ2-2, with D perhaps assigned TRBD1 or TRBD2 (5 bases each). The V end was cut by 0 bases, the J end by 5 bases, with 16 bases between. This CDR3 region has 17 residues. Germline values: CDR1 LNHNV, CDR2 YYDKDF (reference sequence). The CDR3 bases are TGTGCCACCAGCAGAGATTTACGGGGCTCGCAGACCGGGGAGCTGTTTTTT. As protein: CATSRDLRGSQTGELFF.

This clonotype was counted only a few times. V is TRBV6-5 and J is TRBJ1-1, with D possibly being TRBD1 (5 bases). This CDR3 is built from 14 residues. CDR1 and CDR2 from the germline V gene are MNHEY and SVGAGI. V was cut by 9 bases and J by 5 bases, with 19 bases left in between. CDR3 in amino acids: CASRIRGSETEAFF. The DNA for the CDR3 is TGTGCCAGTAGGATAAGGGGCTCGGAGACTGAAGCTTTCTTT.

This clonotype was seen many times. The chain carries TRBV5-1 and TRBJ2-6; D uncertain. CDR3 length equals 15 residues. The germline CDR1 and CDR2 sequences are SGHRS and YFSETQ. The ends were cut back, 4 bases at V and 0 bases at J, with 8 bases in the middle. This CDR3 reads CASSALGSGANVLTF. In DNA, the CDR3 is TGCGCCAGCAGCGCCTTGGGCTCTGGGGCCAACGTCCTGACTTTC.

Only a few counts were recorded for this clonotype. V gene TRBV7-9 combines with J gene TRBJ2-5; 7 nucleotides line up with TRBD2. The CDR3 consists of 16 residues. Germline V gene data show CDR1 as SEHNR and CDR2 as FQNEAQ (reference sequence). V lost 5 bases to trimming and J lost 4 bases; unmatched junction nucleotides: 13. CDR3 in DNA: TGTGCCAGCAGCAACCCCCGGCAGCGGGAAAGAGAGACCCAGTACTTC. As protein: CASSNPRQRERETQYF.

This clonotype is a singleton in its sample. The V gene is TRBV5-1, the J gene TRBJ1-1; TRBD1 matches at 9 bases. Losses at the gene ends were 4 bases for V and 4 bases for J; bases not matched to a gene: 8. The germline V gene encodes CDR1 SGHRS and CDR2 YFSETQ. The CDR3 runs to 15 residues. As DNA, the CDR3 is TGCGCCAGCAGCGGGAGGACAGGGGTGGCCACTGAAGCTTTCTTT. Translating gives CASSGRTGVATEAFF.

This chain connects TRBV20-1 to TRBJ2-3; a weak D match, TRBD1 (5 bases). The CDR3 is made up of 11 amino acids. V was shortened by 6 bases and J by 6 bases, with 10 bases between the two germline ends. CDR1 is DFQATT and CDR2 is SNEGSKA in the germline V gene (reference sequence). The CDR3 DNA reads as TGCAGTGCGTCGACAGTTGATACGCAGTATTTT. Translated: CSASTVDTQYF.

This clonotype was seen a handful of times. Given a much more abundant clone one base away, this may be a read error. The V and J genes are TRBV4-1 and TRBJ1-2; maybe TRBD1 (6 bases). Per germline, CDR1 MGHRA and CDR2 YSYEKL. The CDR3 loop spans 14 amino acids. The CDR3 reads CASSQWEGDYGYNF. The CDR3 coding sequence is TGCGCCAGCAGCCAATGGGAGGGGGACTATGGCTACAACTTC.

This clonotype was detected many times. V and J are TRBV7-9 and TRBJ1-2, with D possibly being TRBD1 (5 bases). The CDR3 extends over 15 amino acids. CDR1 is SEHNR, CDR2 FQNEAQ, per germline (reference sequence). The V end lost 4 bases, the J end lost 4 bases, and 16 bases lay between the germline ends. This chain's CDR3 is CASSSTGTAFYGYTF. CDR3 in DNA: TGTGCCAGCAGCTCGACTGGGACGGCTTTCTATGGCTACACCTTC.

In its sample, this clonotype was seen many times. The chain couples TRBV2 to TRBJ2-7; D is undetermined. Germline-derived CDR1 and CDR2 are SNHLY and FYNNEI. V was pared by 7 bases and J by 3 bases, with 4 bases between. The CDR3 has 10 residues. The chain's CDR3 is CASIGYEQYF. For the CDR3, the DNA is TGTGCCAGCATCGGCTACGAGCAGTACTTC.

This sequence joins TRBV4-3 and TRBJ2-7, with 12 bases aligning to TRBD2. Trimming removed 5 bases from V and 4 bases from J; junction bases left unmatched: 12. Germline V gives CDR1 LGHNA, CDR2 YSLEER. CDR3 length equals 17 residues. This CDR3 reads CASSYQLLAGGQYEQYF. CDR3 DNA: TGCGCCAGCAGCTATCAGCTGCTAGCGGGAGGGCAGTACGAGCAGTACTTC.

The chain employs TRBV20-1 and TRBJ2-5; 10 bases line up with TRBD2. The CDR3 runs to 13 residues. The germline V gene encodes CDR1 DFQATT and CDR2 SNEGSKA (reference sequence). With 2 bases clipped from V and 5 bases from J, the junction kept 2 bases outside the gene matches. In nucleotides, the CDR3 is TGCAGTGCTAGAACTAGCGGGATCGAGACCCAGTACTTC. It translates to CSARTSGIETQYF.

The chain recombines TRBV28 with TRBJ2-1; possible D gene TRBD2, 5 bases. The ends were cut back, 4 bases at V and 4 bases at J, with 11 bases in the middle. The CDR3 has 14 amino acids. Germline V lookup: CDR1 MDHEN, CDR2 SYDVKM. The CDR3 DNA is TGTGCCAGCAGTTCACCCGAGCGGTACAATGAGCAGTTCTTC. This translates into CASSSPERYNEQFF.

In its sample, this clonotype was seen many times. The chain combines TRBV29-1 with TRBJ1-5; D possibly corresponds to TRBD1 (5 bases). This CDR3 comprises 12 residues. The V and J ends lost 6 bases and 5 bases respectively, with 11 bases between them. Germline CDR1 is SQVTM and CDR2 is ANQGSEA. The CDR3 DNA is TGCAGCGTAGGAGGGGTGGATCAGCCCCAGCATTTT. This gives the protein CSVGGVDQPQHF. The full variable domain, rest sourced from reference TRBV29-1 and TRBJ1-5, is SAVISQKPSRDICQRGTSLTIQCQVDSQVTMMFWYRQQPGQSLTLIATANQGSEATYESGFVIDKFPISRPNLTFSTLTVSNMSPEDSSIYLCSVGGVDQPQHFGDGTRLSIL.

This clonotype was detected ten times or more. This chain joins TRBV5-1 and TRBJ1-1; D gene unclear. The germline V gene encodes CDR1 SGHRS and CDR2 YFSETQ. CDR3 length: 11 amino acids. V dropped 4 bases and J dropped 7 bases, with 8 bases sitting between them. CDR3 DNA: TGCGCCAGCAGCCGACAATTTGAAGCTTTCTTT. Amino acids: CASSRQFEAFF.

This clonotype was seen only a few times. The rearrangement joins TRBV6-5 to TRBJ2-2, with a possible D match to TRBD1 (6 bases). Trimming took off 7 bases at V and 13 bases at J, with 22 bases between the two ends. The CDR3 spans 14 residues. Germline lookup yields CDR1 MNHEY and CDR2 SVGAGI. CDR3 in DNA: TGTGCCAGCAACCGCCTCCAGGGGTCAGGTGGGCTGTTTTTT. As protein: CASNRLQGSGGLFF.

DNA of the CDR3: TGTGCCAGCAGCTCAGGACAGGGCGCGACCCAGTACTTC. It specifies CASSSGQGATQYF. The chain carries TRBV7-1 and TRBJ2-5, with 7 nucleotides matching TRBD1. TRBV7-1 is assigned to the ORF class and has an uncertain function. This CDR3 region has 13 residues. The ends lost 1 base at V and 7 bases at J; junction bases unmatched: 3.

This clonotype was detected ten times or more. The chain couples TRBV7-3 to TRBJ2-5, with TRBD1 as a possible D gene (5 bases). This CDR3 has 17 residues. V lost 6 bases, J lost 0 bases, and 20 bases lay in between. Germline lookup yields CDR1 SGHTA and CDR2 FQGTGA. CDR3 nucleotides: TGTGCCAGCAGTTTCGTGATGGGGCCGCTGGACCAAGAGACCCAGTACTTC. Its protein product is CASSFVMGPLDQETQYF.

CDR3 sequence: CASSTQGGNTGELFF. The CDR3 bases are TGTGCCAGCAGCACCCAGGGGGGGAACACCGGGGAGCTGTTTTTT. The rearrangement joins TRBV7-3 to TRBJ2-2; possible D gene TRBD1, 7 bases. Trimming left V 5 bases short and J 1 base short, with 11 bases between. Germline assignment: CDR1 SGHTA and CDR2 FQGTGA. The CDR3 has 15 amino acids.

The V and J genes are TRBV27 and TRBJ1-3, with a tentative D call TRBD1 (6 bases). V lost 10 bases, J lost 4 bases, and 11 bases lay in between. The CDR3 runs 12 residues. The V gene's germline CDR1 is MNHEY and CDR2 SMNVEV (reference sequence). The CDR3 coding sequence is TGTGCCACCAGGACAGACGGAAACACCATATATTTT. It yields the protein CATRTDGNTIYF.

This clonotype has a handful of counts. The chain joins TRBV12-3 or TRBV12-4 to TRBJ2-6; the D gene could be TRBD1 or TRBD2 (5 bases each). There are 17 residues in the CDR3. V was pared by 3 bases and J by 0 bases, with 12 bases between. CDR3: CASSLRSGSSGANVLTF. The CDR3 nucleotides are TGTGCCAGCAGTTTGAGGTCAGGGAGCTCTGGGGCCAACGTCCTGACTTTC.

This sequence joins TRBV27 and TRBJ2-5, with D tentatively TRBD1 or TRBD2 (6 bases each). The CDR3 is made up of 13 amino acids. Trimming cost V 3 bases and J 5 bases, with 10 bases left between them. CDR1 is MNHEY and CDR2 is SMNVEV in the germline V gene (reference sequence). The CDR3 DNA sequence: TGTGCCAGCAGTTTCACAGGGAGGGAGACCCAGTACTTC. Translation: CASSFTGRETQYF.

The J gene is TRBJ2-2, the V gene TRBV6-6; maybe TRBD1 (6 bases). The V and J ends lost 2 bases and 3 bases respectively, with 13 bases between them. The CDR3 has 16 residues. From germline, CDR1 is MNHNY and CDR2 SVGAGI (reference sequence). CDR3 sequence (DNA): TGTGCCAGCAGTTACCTCCCCGAGGGGGACACCGGGGAGCTGTTTTTT. Its translation is CASSYLPEGDTGELFF.

This clonotype was seen at least ten times. V gene TRBV7-9 combines with J gene TRBJ1-5; D is unclear. With 3 bases removed from V and 5 bases from J, the gap between germline ends came to 5 bases. CDR1 and CDR2 from the germline V gene are SEHNR and FQNEAQ (reference sequence). The CDR3 runs to 12 residues. CDR3 region: CASSLSYQPQHF. The CDR3 DNA reads TGTGCCAGCAGCTTGAGCTATCAGCCCCAGCATTTT. Using reference TRBV7-9 and TRBJ1-5 for the parts outside the CDR3, the full variable domain is DTGVSQNPRHKITKRGQNVTFRCDPISEHNRLYWYRQTLGQGPEFLTYFQNEAQLEKSRLLSDRFSAERPKGSFSTLEIQRTEQGDSAMYLCASSLSYQPQHFGDGTRLSIL.

This clonotype came up a few times. V and J are TRBV5-1 and TRBJ1-6; 9 positions match TRBD1. The germline gives CDR1 SGHRS, CDR2 YFSETQ. V shed 2 bases and J 5 bases; nucleotides not matched to a gene: 2. This CDR3 has 15 residues. Written as DNA, the CDR3 is TGCGCCAGCAGCTTCCGGGACAGGGATAATTCACCCCTCCACTTT. Translation gives CASSFRDRDNSPLHF. The full variable domain, its missing parts supplied by reference TRBV5-1 and TRBJ1-6, is KAGVTQTPRYLIKTRGQQVTLSCSPISGHRSVSWYQQTPGQGLQFLFEYFSETQRNKGNFPGRFSGRQFSNSRSEMNVSTLELGDSALYLCASSFRDRDNSPLHFGNGTRLTVT.

This clonotype counts as medium-sized. A junction end diverges from the germline sequence, so it may reflect a read error. J is TRBJ2-4 and V is TRBV7-2; TRBD2 aligns across 7 bases. Germline V gene sequence: CDR1 SGHTA, CDR2 FQGNSA. The CDR3 runs 14 residues. The CDR3: CASSLAVAKNIQYF. CDR3 nucleotide sequence: TGTGCCAGCAGCCTAGCGGTAGCCAAAAACATTCAGTACTTC.